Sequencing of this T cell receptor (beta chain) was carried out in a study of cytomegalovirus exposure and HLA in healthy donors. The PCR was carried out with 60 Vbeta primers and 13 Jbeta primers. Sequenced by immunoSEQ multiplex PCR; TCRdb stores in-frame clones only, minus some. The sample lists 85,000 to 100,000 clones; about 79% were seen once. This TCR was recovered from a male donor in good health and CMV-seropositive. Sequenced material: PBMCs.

CDR3 in amino acids: CATSRDWQGSISNQPQHF. The CDR3 DNA follows: TGTGCCACCAGCAGAGATTGGCAGGGGTCGATAAGCAATCAGCCCCAGCATTTT. The genes are TRBV15 and TRBJ1-5; D is perhaps TRBD1 (6 bases). Germline V gene data show CDR1 as LNHNV and CDR2 as YYDKDF (reference sequence). This CDR3 has 18 residues. The V end was cut by 0 bases, the J end by 1 base, with 16 bases between.